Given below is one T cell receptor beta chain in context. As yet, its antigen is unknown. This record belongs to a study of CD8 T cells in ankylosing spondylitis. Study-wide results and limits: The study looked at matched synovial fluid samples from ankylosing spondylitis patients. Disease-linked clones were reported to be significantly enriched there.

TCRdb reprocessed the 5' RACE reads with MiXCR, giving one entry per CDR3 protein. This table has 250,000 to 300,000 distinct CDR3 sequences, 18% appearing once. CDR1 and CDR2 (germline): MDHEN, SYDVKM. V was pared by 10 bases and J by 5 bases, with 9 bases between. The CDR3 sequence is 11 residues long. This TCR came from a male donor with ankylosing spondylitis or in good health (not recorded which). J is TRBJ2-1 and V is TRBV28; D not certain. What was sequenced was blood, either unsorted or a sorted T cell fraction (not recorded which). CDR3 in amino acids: CAIKSDNEQFF. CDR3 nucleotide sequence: TGTGCCATAAAGTCGGACAATGAGCAGTTCTTC.